Sequencing of this T cell receptor (beta chain) was carried out in a study of T-cell reconstitution after alpha-beta-depleted transplantation in children. Germline V gene data show CDR1 as SGHDT and CDR2 as YYEEEE. The CDR3 has 14 residues. Trimming cost V 4 bases and J 3 bases; bases outside gene matches: 5. During its preparation, the TCRbeta library received unique molecular identifiers. TCRdb recomputed calls from the PCR reads with MiXCR, one row per CDR3 protein. The sample carries about 210,000 distinct CDR3 sequences, 17% recorded once. This TCR was recovered from a male patient aged 2 to 10 who had a stem cell transplant for acute lymphoblastic leukemia, so the T cells may come from the graft donor. J is TRBJ2-3 and V is TRBV5-6, with 7 nucleotides matching TRBD1. Sample: PBMCs, mostly from graft donor cells, taken 360 days after TCRalphabeta/CD19-depleted stem cell transplant. The CDR3 is CASSESTGTDTQYF. CDR3 sequence (DNA): TGTGCCAGCAGCGAGTCGACAGGGACAGATACGCAGTATTTT.